This TCR beta chain was sequenced in a study of identical twins. Notes on the study in general: For out-of-frame alpha sequences shared by twins, low generation probability was in excess.

Many counts were recorded for this clonotype. As yet, its antigen is unknown. TCRdb reprocessed the 5' RACE reads with MiXCR, giving one entry per CDR3 protein. The sample yields about 220,000 distinct CDR3 sequences, approximately 7.9% seen once. The CDR3 has 12 residues. In germline, CDR1 is SQVTM, CDR2 ANQGSEA. V lost 3 bases, J lost 5 bases, and 10 bases lay in between. The data also belong to a second study, concerning yellow fever vaccine responses in identical twins.

What was sequenced was CD8+ T cells sorted from blood. The TCR was taken from a woman between 18 and 29 years old in good health. The chain carries TRBV29-1 and TRBJ1-2; the D is unclear. CDR3 nucleotide sequence: TGCAGCGTTGACGCTGTCTTTTATGGCTACACCTTC. It codes for CSVDAVFYGYTF.